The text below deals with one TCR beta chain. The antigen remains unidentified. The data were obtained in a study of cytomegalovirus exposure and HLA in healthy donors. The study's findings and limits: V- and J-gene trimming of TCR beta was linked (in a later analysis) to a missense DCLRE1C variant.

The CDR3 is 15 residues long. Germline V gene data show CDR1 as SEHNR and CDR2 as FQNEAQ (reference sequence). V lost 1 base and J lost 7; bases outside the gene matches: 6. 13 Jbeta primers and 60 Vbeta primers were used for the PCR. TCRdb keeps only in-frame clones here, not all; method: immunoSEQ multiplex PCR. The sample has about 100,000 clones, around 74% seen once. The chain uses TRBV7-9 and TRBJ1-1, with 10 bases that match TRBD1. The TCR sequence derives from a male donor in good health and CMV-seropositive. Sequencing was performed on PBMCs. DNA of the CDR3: TGTGCCAGCAGCTTAGTCGGGACAGGGGTGCATGAAGCTTTCTTT. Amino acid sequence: CASSLVGTGVHEAFF.